These 14 T cell receptor beta chains share one sample of origin, sequenced in a study of neurological immune-mediated disorders. TCRdb reanalysed the 5' RACE reads using MiXCR and keeps one entry per CDR3 protein. The sample carries roughly 75,000 distinct CDR3 sequences, 2.6% recorded once. Sequenced: PBMCs. The receptors here all came from a woman aged 25 to 39 with multiple sclerosis.

This clonotype was counted ten times or more. This chain links TRBV20-1 with TRBJ1-1; 7 bases map to TRBD1. V dropped 3 bases and J dropped 10; count of bases not matched to a gene: 8. The CDR3 sequence is 12 residues long. From germline, CDR1 is DFQATT and CDR2 SNEGSKA (reference sequence). CDR3 DNA: TGCAGTGCTAGGGAGGGGGCACACGTAGCTTTCTTT. Amino acid sequence: CSAREGAHVAFF.

This clonotype was recorded many times. This chain links TRBV5-1 with TRBJ2-1; D is perhaps TRBD2 (5 bases). Trimming cost V 4 bases and J 0 bases, with 14 bases left between them. CDR3 length: 16 residues. The germline V gene has CDR1 SGHRS and CDR2 YFSETQ. CDR3 in amino acids: CASSLQRPSSYNEQFF. Here the CDR3 DNA reads TGCGCCAGCAGCCTACAGCGGCCGAGCTCCTACAATGAGCAGTTCTTC.

This clonotype was seen a handful of times. This chain links TRBV11-2 with TRBJ2-1; 8 nucleotides line up with TRBD1. The germline V gene encodes CDR1 SGHAT and CDR2 FQNNGV. The CDR3 is 14 amino acids. Unmatched junction bases numbered 3, after V lost 5 bases and J lost 3 bases. The CDR3 DNA is TGTGCCAGCAGCCAGGGACAGGTCTACAATGAGCAGTTCTTC. This translates into CASSQGQVYNEQFF.

Worth noting for this clonotype: A much larger clonotype is one base distant, so this may be a read error. The V and J genes are TRBV20-1 and TRBJ1-1, with D possibly TRBD1 on 5 matching bases. CDR1 and CDR2 (germline): DFQATT, SNEGSKA (reference sequence). The CDR3 consists of 13 residues. Between the trimmed V and J ends, which lost 5 bases and 3 bases, there was a span of 13 bases. The DNA of the CDR3 is TGCAGTGCTCACTCGGGGGGGGACACTGAAGCTTTCTTT. This sequence encodes CSAHSGGDTEAFF.

This clonotype was detected ten times or more. V and J are TRBV7-2 and TRBJ2-7, with D possibly TRBD2 on 5 matching bases. This CDR3 is built from 15 residues. Trimming pared 5 bases from V and 5 bases from J, leaving 19 bases between. Per the germline V gene, CDR1 is SGHTA and CDR2 is FQGNSA. CDR3 DNA sequence: TGTGCCAGCAGCCCGCGAGGGCAGACCGAGAACGAGCAGTACTTC. This gives the protein CASSPRGQTENEQYF.

The table lists this clonotype with many counts. The chain carries TRBV15 and TRBJ2-7, with 9 positions matching TRBD1. In germline, CDR1 is LNHNV, CDR2 YYDKDF (reference sequence). The CDR3 is 16 amino acids. V was clipped by 5 bases and J by 3 bases; unmatched bases: 11. CDR3 DNA sequence: TGTGCCACCAGCTTGAATCCCGGGACAGGGATCTACGAGCAGTACTTC. Its translation is CATSLNPGTGIYEQYF.

At least ten counts were recorded for this clonotype. V is TRBV5-6 and J is TRBJ2-1; TRBD2 agrees at 8 bases. The V gene end was trimmed by 4 bases and the J gene end by 6 bases; junction bases not matched to a gene: 15. Germline lookup yields CDR1 SGHDT and CDR2 YYEEEE. The CDR3 is 17 residues long. As DNA, the CDR3 is TGTGCCAGCAGCAGTTCCCTAGCGGGCCTTAAAAGCAATGAGCAGTTCTTC. This sequence encodes CASSSSLAGLKSNEQFF.

This clonotype was detected ten times or more. This chain uses TRBV29-1 with TRBJ2-1; tentatively, D is TRBD1 (5 bases). CDR3 length: 11 amino acids. Trimming stripped 4 bases from V and 4 bases from J, with 5 bases between. Germline CDR1 is SQVTM and CDR2 is ANQGSEA. The CDR3, as DNA: TGCAGCGTTGCAGGGTACAATGAGCAGTTCTTC. Its translation is CSVAGYNEQFF.

This clonotype was picked up many times. This rearrangement joins TRBV2 to TRBJ2-1; 8 bases map to TRBD2. The V and J ends lost 10 bases and 6 bases, in that order; junction bases with no gene match: 8. Germline V lookup: CDR1 SNHLY, CDR2 FYNNEI. CDR3 length equals 13 residues. For the CDR3, the DNA is TGTGCCACCGGGGAGCGGGAGATCAATGAGCAGTTCTTC. Translation: CATGEREINEQFF.

This clonotype was seen repeatedly, ten times or more. The V gene is TRBV7-8, the J gene TRBJ2-7; D is unresolved. CDR3 length: 14 amino acids. Germline CDR1 is SGHVS and CDR2 is FQNEAQ. V lost 2 bases to trimming and J lost 0 bases, with 8 bases between them. The CDR3 is CASSLLSASYEQYF. CDR3 coding DNA: TGTGCCAGCAGCTTATTGTCAGCCTCCTACGAGCAGTACTTC.

V gene TRBV30 combines with J gene TRBJ1-1; D is perhaps TRBD1 (6 bases). The CDR3 sequence is 12 residues long. The germline V gene has CDR1 GTSNPN and CDR2 SVGIG (reference sequence). V was pared by 8 bases and J by 4 bases, with 14 bases between. The CDR3 DNA reads as TGTGCCGGAACACAGGGAAGCACTGAAGCTTTCTTT. Translating it yields CAGTQGSTEAFF.

Ten or more counts support this clonotype. The rearrangement joins TRBV7-9 to TRBJ2-3; D is uncertain. The V and J ends lost 5 bases and 0 bases respectively, with 12 bases between them. CDR1 is SEHNR, CDR2 FQNEAQ, per germline (reference sequence). This CDR3 comprises 15 residues. As DNA, the CDR3 is TGTGCCAGCAGCGCGACTCAACTTAGCACAGATACGCAGTATTTT. It yields the protein CASSATQLSTDTQYF.

There are many counts of this clonotype. The CDR3 region is CSARGVGTGMNYEQFF. For the CDR3, the DNA is TGCAGTGCTAGGGGGGTTGGGACAGGGATGAACTATGAGCAGTTCTTC. The chain uses TRBV20-1 and TRBJ2-1, with 9 bases matching TRBD1. V shed 3 bases, J shed 8 bases, and the junction held 14 bases outside the gene matches. Germline CDR1 is DFQATT and CDR2 is SNEGSKA (reference sequence). The CDR3 has 16 amino acids.

About this clonotype itself: A read error is possible here, since a much larger clone lies one base away. This sequence joins TRBV20-1 and TRBJ2-3; a possible D gene is TRBD2 (5 bases). Germline CDR1 reads DFQATT; CDR2 reads SNEGSKA (reference sequence). V lost 6 bases to trimming and J lost 2 bases, with 9 bases between them. CDR3 size: 12 residues. This CDR3 is CSARTYTDTQYF. The CDR3 DNA sequence: TGCAGTGCGCGGACTTACACAGATACGCAGTATTTT.